The 18 T cell receptor beta chains given below trace back to one sample, sequenced in a study of blood T cell repertoires in COVID-19. Profiled with immunoSEQ multiplex PCR; TCRdb holds only in-frame clones, not every one. The sample records over 200,000 clones, roughly 86% being singletons. The sequencing sample was made of peripheral blood. The receptor set was obtained from a man in his forties who had recovered from COVID-19.

J is TRBJ2-7 and V is TRBV6-2 or TRBV6-3; 8 bases agree with TRBD2. Germline CDR1 MNHEY, CDR2 SVGEGT. The CDR3 sequence is 17 residues long. After removal of 4 bases from V and 3 bases from J, the junction contained 14 bases not matched to a gene. Written as DNA, the CDR3 is TGTGCCAGCAGTTCCACCCAACTCCCCAGCGGGGGCTACGAGCAGTACTTC. Its protein product is CASSSTQLPSGGYEQYF.

This clone showed up just a few times. The chain is built from TRBV27 and TRBJ2-1; TRBD2 might be the D (6 bases). V shed 5 bases and J shed 0 bases, with 23 bases lying between them. The length of the CDR3 is 19 residues. Germline V lookup: CDR1 MNHEY, CDR2 SMNVEV (reference sequence). CDR3 nucleotide sequence: TGTGCCAGCAGTCCCCGGGGGTTTGGCGGGACCTTCTCCTACAATGAGCAGTTCTTC. Translated, it gives CASSPRGFGGTFSYNEQFF.

This sequence joins TRBV6-4 and TRBJ1-2, with 9 bases that match TRBD1. V dropped 6 bases and J dropped 4; count of bases not matched to a gene: 3. Germline V gene lookup returns CDR1 MRHNA and CDR2 SNTAGT. The CDR3 spans 13 residues. The DNA for the CDR3 is TGTGCCAGCAGAGCGGGACAGGGCTATGGCTACACCTTC. Translation gives CASRAGQGYGYTF.

The rearrangement uses TRBV7-2 and TRBJ2-7; no clear D. This CDR3 has 13 residues. CDR1 SGHTA and CDR2 FQGNSA come from the germline V gene. The V and J ends lost 1 base and 2 bases respectively, with 6 bases between them. CDR3 loop: CASSLVDTYEQYF. CDR3 DNA: TGTGCCAGCAGCTTAGTCGACACCTACGAGCAGTACTTC. Full variable domain (remainder filled in from reference TRBV7-2 and TRBJ2-7): GAGVSQSPSNKVTEKGKDVELRCDPISGHTALYWYRQSLGQGLEFLIYFQGNSAPDKSGLPSDRFSAERTGGSVSTLTIQRTQQEDSAVYLCASSLVDTYEQYFGPGTRLTVT.

The chain has TRBV6-5 and TRBJ2-7; 7 nucleotides align to TRBD1. The CDR3 is 14 residues long. Trimming removed 4 bases from V and 4 bases from J; junction bases left unmatched: 7. Germline CDR1 reads MNHEY; CDR2 reads SVGAGI. For the CDR3, the DNA is TGTGCCAGCAGTTTACGAGGGGGCTGGTACGAGCAGTACTTC. It yields the protein CASSLRGGWYEQYF.

V is TRBV19 and J is TRBJ2-1, with TRBD2 matching 9 bases. Germline CDR1 and CDR2: LNHDA and SQIVND (reference sequence). CDR3 size: 14 residues. The V and J ends lost 4 bases and 5 bases, in that order; junction bases with no gene match: 3. In DNA form, the CDR3 reads TGTGCCAGTAGTAGCTCTAGCGGGGACAATGAGCAGTTCTTC. Its protein is CASSSSSGDNEQFF.

V is TRBV12-3 or TRBV12-4 and J is TRBJ2-3, with D uncertain. Between the trimmed V and J ends, which lost 6 bases and 6 bases, there was a span of 7 bases. The CDR3 contains 11 residues. CDR3 sequence reads: CASSYWDTQYF. CDR3 nucleotide sequence: TGTGCCAGCAGCTATTGGGATACGCAGTATTTT.

This chain uses TRBV5-1 with TRBJ2-5; TRBD2 matches at 8 bases. The CDR3 has 15 residues. CDR1 and CDR2 from the germline V gene are SGHRS and YFSETQ. V gave up 4 bases and J gave up 3 bases; unmatched junction bases: 8. For the CDR3, the DNA is TGCGCCAGCAGCAGGAGGTTGGGACTAGAAGAGACCCAGTACTTC. Protein sequence: CASSRRLGLEETQYF.

The CDR3 here is CASPWESNRVSGNTIYF. The DNA of the CDR3 is TGTGCCAGCCCCTGGGAGTCTAACCGAGTATCCGGAAACACCATATATTTT. V and J are TRBV21-1 and TRBJ1-3. TRBV21-1 is reported as a pseudogene. The CDR3 spans 17 residues.

In DNA, the CDR3 is TGTGCCAGCATGGGGACAGCTAATGAAAAACTGTTTTTT. Translated: CASMGTANEKLFF. V is TRBV2 and J is TRBJ1-4; 7 bases are a match to TRBD1. The CDR3 consists of 13 residues. Germline trimming cut 7 bases from V and 3 bases from J; bases unmatched to any gene: 2. From germline, CDR1 is SNHLY and CDR2 FYNNEI. Supplemented by reference TRBV2 and TRBJ1-4, the full variable domain reads EPEVTQTPSHQVTQMGQEVILRCVPISNHLYFYWYRQILGQKVEFLVSFYNNEISEKSEIFDDQFSVERPDGSNFTLKIRSTKLEDSAMYFCASMGTANEKLFFGSGTQLSVL.

This chain joins TRBV21-1 and TRBJ2-3; the table's D call TRBD2 went unverified against the DNA. TRBV21-1 is reported as a pseudogene. This CDR3 has 15 amino acids. DNA for the CDR3: TGTGCCAGCAGCAAAGGCCCTACTAGCACAGATACGCAGTATTTT. Translation: CASSKGPTSTDTQYF.

This clone has a handful of counts. This sequence joins TRBV7-6 and TRBJ2-1; 11 bases line up with TRBD2. The CDR3 spans 16 residues. Germline values: CDR1 SGHVS, CDR2 FNYEAQ. Germline trimming cut 1 base from V and 4 bases from J; bases unmatched to any gene: 3. CDR3 residues: CASSLDASGGYNEQFF. CDR3 DNA sequence: TGTGCCAGCAGCTTAGATGCTAGCGGGGGGTACAATGAGCAGTTCTTC.

This sequence joins TRBV24-1 and TRBJ2-1, with a tentative D call TRBD2 (6 bases). Trimming took off 0 bases at V and 12 bases at J, with 11 bases between the two ends. CDR3 length: 13 residues. From germline, CDR1 is KGHDR and CDR2 SFDVKD. DNA of the CDR3: TGTGCCACCAGTGATTTGGGGCGGGACCCGCAGTTCTTC. This translates into CATSDLGRDPQFF.

As for this clone: The junction does not match germline at one end; this may be a read error. This rearrangement joins TRBV19 to TRBJ2-1; the match to TRBD1 covers 9 bases. CDR3 length: 15 residues. Germline V gives CDR1 LNHDA, CDR2 SQIVND (reference sequence). This chain's CDR3 is CASSHPQGAIGTEVF. The CDR3 DNA is TGTGCCAGTAGTCACCCACAGGGGGCGATTGGTACGGAGGTCTTC. Drawing the rest from reference TRBV19 and TRBJ2-1, the complete variable domain is DGGITQSPKYLFRKEGQNVTLSCEQNLNHDAMYWYRQDPGQGLRLIYYSQIVNDFQKGDIAEGYSVSREKKESFPLTVTSAQKNPTAFYLCASSHPQGAIGTEVFGPGTRLTVL.

The chain couples TRBV11-2 to TRBJ2-7, with D possibly being TRBD2 (6 bases). V was shortened by 4 bases and J by 2 bases, with 18 bases between the two germline ends. CDR3 size: 16 residues. In germline, CDR1 is SGHAT, CDR2 FQNNGV. The CDR3 DNA reads as TGTGCCAGCAGCTCCCCCCGCGGGGCAATTACCTACGAGCAGTACTTC. Amino acid sequence: CASSSPRGAITYEQYF.

The chain employs TRBV27 and TRBJ2-5, with D possibly being TRBD1 (8 bases). This CDR3 has 15 amino acids. V was trimmed by 4 bases and J by 3 bases, leaving 15 bases between them. Germline V gene data show CDR1 as MNHEY and CDR2 as SMNVEV (reference sequence). This CDR3 reads CASSSHRGREETQYF. The CDR3 nucleotides are TGTGCCAGCAGTTCCCACAGGGGGAGGGAAGAGACCCAGTACTTC.

The gene calls are TRBV5-1 and TRBJ2-1; 8 nucleotides match TRBD1. This CDR3 spans 17 amino acids. V gave up 0 bases and J gave up 4 bases; unmatched junction bases: 9. The germline gives CDR1 SGHRS, CDR2 YFSETQ. DNA of the CDR3: TGCGCCAGCAGCTTGGGGGTAGGACAGGGATTGTACAATGAGCAGTTCTTC. It codes for CASSLGVGQGLYNEQFF.

The chain's CDR3 is CASSLSPVYNEQFF. The CDR3 bases are TGTGCCAGCAGCTTGAGTCCTGTCTACAATGAGCAGTTCTTC. This sequence joins TRBV11-2 and TRBJ2-1; D not certain. The V end lost 3 bases, the J end lost 3 bases, and 9 bases lay between the germline ends. The CDR3 is 14 amino acids. The germline V gene has CDR1 SGHAT and CDR2 FQNNGV.